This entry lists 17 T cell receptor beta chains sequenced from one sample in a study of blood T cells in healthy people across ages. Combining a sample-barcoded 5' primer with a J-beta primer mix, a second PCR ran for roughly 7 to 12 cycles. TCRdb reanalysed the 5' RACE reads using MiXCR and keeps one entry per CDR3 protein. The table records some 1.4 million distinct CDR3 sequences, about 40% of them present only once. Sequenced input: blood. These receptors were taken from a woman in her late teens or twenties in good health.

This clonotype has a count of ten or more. The CDR3 region is CASSQDNYNSPLHF. In nucleotides, the CDR3 is TGTGCCAGCAGCCAAGATAACTATAATTCACCCCTCCACTTT. This chain connects TRBV4-2 to TRBJ1-6; D gene uncertain. V was clipped by 0 bases and J by 3 bases, with 3 bases between them. Germline V gives CDR1 LGHNA, CDR2 YNFKEQ. This CDR3 is built from 14 residues.

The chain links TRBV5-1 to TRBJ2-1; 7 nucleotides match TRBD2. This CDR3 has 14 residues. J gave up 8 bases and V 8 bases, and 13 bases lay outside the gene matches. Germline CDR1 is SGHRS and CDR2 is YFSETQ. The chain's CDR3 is CASGRDYLIYEQFF. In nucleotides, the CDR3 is TGCGCCAGTGGGCGGGACTATCTTATCTATGAGCAGTTCTTC.

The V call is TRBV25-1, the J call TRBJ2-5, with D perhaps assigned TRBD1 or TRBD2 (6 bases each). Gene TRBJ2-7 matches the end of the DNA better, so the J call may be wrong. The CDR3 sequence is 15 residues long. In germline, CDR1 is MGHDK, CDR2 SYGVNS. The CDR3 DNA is TGTGCCAGCAGTGAATCGGGGGACACCTTCTACGAGCAGTACTTC. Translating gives CASSESGDTFYEQYF.

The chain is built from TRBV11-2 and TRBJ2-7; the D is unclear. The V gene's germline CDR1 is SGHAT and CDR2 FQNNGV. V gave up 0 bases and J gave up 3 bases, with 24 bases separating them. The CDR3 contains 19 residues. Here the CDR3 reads CASSLDIRVSALKGYEQYF. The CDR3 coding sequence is TGTGCCAGCAGCTTAGACATCAGAGTGAGCGCGTTAAAGGGCTACGAGCAGTACTTC.

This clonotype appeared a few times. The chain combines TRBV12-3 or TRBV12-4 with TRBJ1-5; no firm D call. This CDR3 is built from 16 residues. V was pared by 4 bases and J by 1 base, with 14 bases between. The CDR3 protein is CASSSRSHGSNQPQHF. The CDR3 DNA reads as TGTGCCAGCAGTTCCCGGTCCCACGGGAGCAATCAGCCCCAGCATTTT.

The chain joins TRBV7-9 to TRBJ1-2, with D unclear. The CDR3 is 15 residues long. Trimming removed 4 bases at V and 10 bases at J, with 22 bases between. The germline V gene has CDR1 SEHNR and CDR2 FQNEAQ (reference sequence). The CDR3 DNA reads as TGTGCCAGCAGCTCCATGGGCGGAGGAACATCTGACTACACCTTC. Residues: CASSSMGGGTSDYTF.

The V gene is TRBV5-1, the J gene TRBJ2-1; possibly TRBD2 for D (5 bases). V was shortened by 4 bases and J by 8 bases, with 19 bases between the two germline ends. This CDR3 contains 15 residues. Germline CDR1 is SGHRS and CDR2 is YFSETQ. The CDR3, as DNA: TGCGCCAGCAGCCCCGGACTTTTACGATCGGATGAGCAGTTCTTC. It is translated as CASSPGLLRSDEQFF.

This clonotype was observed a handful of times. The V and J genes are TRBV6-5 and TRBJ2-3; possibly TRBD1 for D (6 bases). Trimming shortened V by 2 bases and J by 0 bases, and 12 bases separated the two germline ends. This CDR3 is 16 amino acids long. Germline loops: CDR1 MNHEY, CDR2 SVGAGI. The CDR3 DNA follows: TGTGCCAGCAGTTACCAGGGGATAGTTAGCACAGATACGCAGTATTTT. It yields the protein CASSYQGIVSTDTQYF.

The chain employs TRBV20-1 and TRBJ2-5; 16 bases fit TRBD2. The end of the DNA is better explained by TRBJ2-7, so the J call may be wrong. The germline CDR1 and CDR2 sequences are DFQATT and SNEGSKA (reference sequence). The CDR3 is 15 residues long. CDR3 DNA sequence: TGCAGTGCTGGGGGGACTAGCGGGGGGGGATACGAGCAGTACTTC. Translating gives CSAGGTSGGGYEQYF.

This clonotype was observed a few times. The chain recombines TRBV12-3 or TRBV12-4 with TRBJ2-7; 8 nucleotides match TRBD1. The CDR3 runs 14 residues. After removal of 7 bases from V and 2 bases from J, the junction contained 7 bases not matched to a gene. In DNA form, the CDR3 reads TGTGCCAGCACCTACAGGGGGTCCCCCTACGAGCAGTACTTC. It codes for CASTYRGSPYEQYF.

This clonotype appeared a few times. The CDR3 nucleotides read TGTGCCAGCAGTGTGGCGGGAGGGATTGAGCAGTTCTTC. Its translation: CASSVAGGIEQFF. V is TRBV25-1 and J is TRBJ2-1, with TRBD2 matching over 9 bases. The CDR3 loop spans 13 amino acids. Germline values: CDR1 MGHDK, CDR2 SYGVNS. The J segment lost 9 bases and the V segment lost 4 bases, leaving 4 bases of the junction unmatched.

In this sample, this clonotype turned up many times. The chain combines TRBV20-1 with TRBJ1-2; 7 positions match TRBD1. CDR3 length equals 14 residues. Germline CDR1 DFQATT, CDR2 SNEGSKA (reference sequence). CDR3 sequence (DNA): TGCGGGGCGATCCAGGAAGGGGGCAGTGGTGGCTACACCTTC. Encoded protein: CGAIQEGGSGGYTF.

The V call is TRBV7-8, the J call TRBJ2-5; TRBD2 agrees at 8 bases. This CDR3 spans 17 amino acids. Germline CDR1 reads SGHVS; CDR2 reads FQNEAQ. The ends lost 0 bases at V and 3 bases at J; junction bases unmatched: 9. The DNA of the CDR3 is TGTGCCAGCAGCTTAGCGGGGGCGGGAGGACTCAAAGAGACCCAGTACTTC. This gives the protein CASSLAGAGGLKETQYF.

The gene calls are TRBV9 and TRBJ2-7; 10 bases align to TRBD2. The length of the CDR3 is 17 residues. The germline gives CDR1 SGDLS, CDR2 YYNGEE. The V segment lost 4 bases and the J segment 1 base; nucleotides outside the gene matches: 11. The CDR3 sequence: CASSPTGLADTSYEQYF. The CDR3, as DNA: TGTGCCAGCAGCCCGACCGGACTAGCGGACACTTCCTACGAGCAGTACTTC.

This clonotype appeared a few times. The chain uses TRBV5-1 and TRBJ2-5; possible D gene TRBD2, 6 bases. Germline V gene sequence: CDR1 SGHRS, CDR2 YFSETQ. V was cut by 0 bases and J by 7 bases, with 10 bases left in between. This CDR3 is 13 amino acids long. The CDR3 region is CASSLVVGGTQYF. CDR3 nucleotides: TGCGCCAGCAGCTTGGTCGTGGGAGGGACCCAGTACTTC.

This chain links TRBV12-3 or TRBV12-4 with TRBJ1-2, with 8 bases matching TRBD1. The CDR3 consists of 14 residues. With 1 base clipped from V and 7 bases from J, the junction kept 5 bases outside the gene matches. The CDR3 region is CASSLGQGAGGYTF. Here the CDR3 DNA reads TGTGCCAGCAGTTTAGGGCAGGGGGCTGGTGGCTACACCTTC.

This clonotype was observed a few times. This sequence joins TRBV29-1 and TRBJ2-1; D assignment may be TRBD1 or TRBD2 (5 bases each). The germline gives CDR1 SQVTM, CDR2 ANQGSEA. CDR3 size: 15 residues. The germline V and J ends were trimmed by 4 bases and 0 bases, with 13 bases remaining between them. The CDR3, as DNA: TGCAGCGTTGTCCGGGGCCGAAGCTCCTACAATGAGCAGTTCTTC. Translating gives CSVVRGRSSYNEQFF.